This entry lists 30 T cell receptor beta chains sequenced from one sample in a study of T cell responses to AZD1222 COVID-19 vaccine (dated by TCRdb to the early 2020s). Libraries came from the immunoSEQ multiplex PCR assay. TCRdb limited this immuneACCESS table to in-frame rearrangements with V and J called. A share of clones is missing; checked studies link under half to unresolved V genes, and the rest is unexplained. This sample gives 110,000 or so clones in total; 85% to 90% of them show up just once. The ten largest clonotypes hold 3.5% of the sample. The time point label corresponds to: about 28 days (+/-7) after the second vaccine dose. The sequences come from peripheral blood, collected 28 days after the second AZD1222 dose. All receptors derive from an adult who received the AZD1222 COVID-19 vaccine.

This clone was observed a few times. V and J are TRBV5-4 and TRBJ1-6; perhaps TRBD1 as D (6 bases). V gave up 4 bases and J gave up 7 bases, with 21 bases separating them. The CDR3 is made up of 17 amino acids. CDR1 and CDR2 from the germline V gene are SGHNT and YYREEE (reference sequence). In DNA, the CDR3 is TGTGCCAGCAGCGAGGGCCCAGGCAGCAGGGGCAATTCACCCCTCCACTTT. It codes for CASSEGPGSRGNSPLHF.

The rearrangement uses TRBV28 and TRBJ2-1; 7 bases fit TRBD2. Germline V gene sequence: CDR1 MDHEN, CDR2 SYDVKM. With V trimmed by 2 bases and J by 10 bases, 8 bases remained unmatched. The CDR3 consists of 14 residues. The CDR3 region is CASSLTSVREEQFF. The CDR3 DNA reads as TGTGCCAGCAGTTTAACTAGCGTCCGTGAGGAGCAGTTCTTC.

The V gene is TRBV30, the J gene TRBJ1-3, with TRBD1 matching 9 bases. The junction had 8 bases not matched to a gene; V was cut back by 0 bases and J by 8 bases. The germline CDR1 and CDR2 sequences are GTSNPN and SVGIG (reference sequence). This CDR3 has 15 residues. The CDR3 DNA reads as TGTGCCTGGAGTGTACGGGGGACAGGGTCGGACACCATATATTTT. Translating gives CAWSVRGTGSDTIYF.

The chain has TRBV7-2 and TRBJ2-7; no definite D call. V lost 4 bases and J 3 bases, leaving 16 bases between the germline ends. Germline-derived CDR1 and CDR2 are SGHTA and FQGNSA. The CDR3 is 15 residues long. The CDR3 sequence is CASSSLAPPSYEQYF. The CDR3, as DNA: TGTGCCAGCAGCTCCTTAGCCCCCCCAAGCTACGAGCAGTACTTC.

This sequence joins TRBV9 and TRBJ1-5; D might be TRBD1 (5 bases). The CDR3 consists of 16 residues. The V end was cut by 3 bases, the J end by 4 bases, with 17 bases between. Per the germline V gene, CDR1 is SGDLS and CDR2 is YYNGEE. The CDR3 DNA reads TGTGCCAGCAGCGAGGGGCCCCTTGTAGGGAATCAGCCCCAGCATTTT. Translated, it gives CASSEGPLVGNQPQHF.

This clone was seen only once. The chain has TRBV11-2 and TRBJ1-5; 7 bases are a match to TRBD1. The CDR3 extends over 15 amino acids. Germline CDR1 reads SGHAT; CDR2 reads FQNNGV. Germline trimming cut 1 base from V and 6 bases from J; bases unmatched to any gene: 6. This CDR3 reads CASSLGIQGSQPQHF. The CDR3, as DNA: TGTGCCAGCAGCTTAGGGATACAGGGGAGTCAGCCCCAGCATTTT.

The rearrangement uses TRBV5-6 and TRBJ2-3; a possible D gene is TRBD1 (6 bases). Germline assignment: CDR1 SGHDT and CDR2 YYEEEE. V dropped 4 bases and J dropped 2 bases, with 17 bases sitting between them. The CDR3 length is 16 residues. CDR3 sequence (DNA): TGTGCCAGCAGCCCCCAGGGGTCCCGCGTCACAGATACGCAGTATTTT. Protein sequence: CASSPQGSRVTDTQYF.

The chain links TRBV2 to TRBJ1-1; 9 bases map to TRBD1. CDR3 length equals 17 residues. Germline V CDR1 and CDR2: SNHLY, FYNNEI. Trimming removed 3 bases from V and 1 base from J; junction bases left unmatched: 9. CDR3 coding DNA: TGTGCCAGCAGTGAGGGTACAGGGGGCTTGGGGAACACTGAAGCTTTCTTT. Residues: CASSEGTGGLGNTEAFF. Drawing the rest from reference TRBV2 and TRBJ1-1, the complete variable domain is EPEVTQTPSHQVTQMGQEVILRCVPISNHLYFYWYRQILGQKVEFLVSFYNNEISEKSEIFDDQFSVERPDGSNFTLKIRSTKLEDSAMYFCASSEGTGGLGNTEAFFGQGTRLTVV.

This clone has only one observation. This chain joins TRBV28 and TRBJ1-1, with TRBD1 as a possible D gene (5 bases). The CDR3 loop spans 11 amino acids. Deletions cut 11 bases from V and 1 base from J, with 8 bases between. Germline CDR1 MDHEN, CDR2 SYDVKM. The CDR3 is CALDRNTEAFF. CDR3 in DNA: TGTGCCCTCGACAGGAACACTGAAGCTTTCTTT.

The chain couples TRBV20-1 to TRBJ1-1; D is ambiguous. Trimming took off 3 bases at V and 10 bases at J, with 12 bases between the two ends. Germline loops: CDR1 DFQATT, CDR2 SNEGSKA (reference sequence). The CDR3 is made up of 11 amino acids. As DNA, the CDR3 is TGCAGTGCTAGCACCGGGCGAGGAGCTTTCTTT. Translation gives CSASTGRGAFF.

The J gene is TRBJ2-1, the V gene TRBV28; 7 nucleotides align to TRBD2. J was trimmed by 9 bases and V by 4 bases; bases with no gene match: 6. In germline, CDR1 is MDHEN, CDR2 SYDVKM. This CDR3 is built from 13 residues. In nucleotides, the CDR3 is TGTGCCAGCAGTTCCGGCGGGGGAATTGAGCAGTTCTTC. This encodes CASSSGGGIEQFF.

The rearrangement uses TRBV19 and TRBJ1-1; maybe TRBD1 (6 bases). Trimming took 2 bases from V and 8 from J, leaving 12 bases between them. The germline CDR1 and CDR2 sequences are LNHDA and SQIVND (reference sequence). This CDR3 has 13 amino acids. CDR3 in DNA: TGTGCCAGTAGTATATCGGGGGGGCTAGAAGCTTTCTTT. Translating it yields CASSISGGLEAFF.

Written as DNA, the CDR3 is TGTGCCAGCTCAGAGGAGCAGCGACCCCTCTATGGCTACACCTTC. Translated: CASSEEQRPLYGYTF. The chain recombines TRBV9 with TRBJ1-2; D remains ambiguous. The CDR3 is 15 residues long. Germline V lookup: CDR1 SGDLS, CDR2 YYNGEE. Trimming stripped 7 bases from V and 4 bases from J, with 20 bases between.

The chain recombines TRBV9 with TRBJ2-7; TRBD1 is a possible D gene (5 bases). This CDR3 region has 17 residues. Germline V gives CDR1 SGDLS, CDR2 YYNGEE. Trimming took off 0 bases at V and 2 bases at J, with 18 bases between the two ends. The CDR3 loop reads CASSVGTGRVGPYEQYF. In DNA form, the CDR3 reads TGTGCCAGCAGCGTAGGGACCGGCAGGGTAGGCCCCTACGAGCAGTACTTC.

This chain connects TRBV27 to TRBJ1-2; a possible D gene is TRBD1 (6 bases). The CDR3 is made up of 13 amino acids. Germline V gene sequence: CDR1 MNHEY, CDR2 SMNVEV (reference sequence). The germline V and J ends were trimmed by 6 bases and 6 bases, with 14 bases remaining between them. CDR3 region: CASSSTGLNGYTF. CDR3 nucleotide sequence: TGTGCCAGCAGCTCAACAGGGTTAAATGGCTACACCTTC.

This chain uses TRBV10-3 with TRBJ1-1; TRBD1 aligns across 7 bases. The germline V gene has CDR1 ENHRY and CDR2 SYGVKD. V dropped 10 bases and J dropped 4; count of bases not matched to a gene: 12. The CDR3 totals 14 residues. The CDR3 region has the DNA TGTGCCACCTCGGGGACAGATGCGGGCACTGAAGCTTTCTTT. It encodes CATSGTDAGTEAFF.

This chain joins TRBV20-1 and TRBJ2-7; D gene unclear. Trimming took 1 base from V and 2 from J, leaving 3 bases between them. This CDR3 region has 11 residues. The germline gives CDR1 DFQATT, CDR2 SNEGSKA (reference sequence). CDR3 sequence reads: CSARGPYEQYF. CDR3 sequence (DNA): TGCAGTGCTAGAGGACCCTACGAGCAGTACTTC.

The rearrangement links TRBV30 to TRBJ1-1; no definite D call. Trimming cost V 1 base and J 4 bases, with 13 bases left between them. The CDR3 length is 14 residues. Germline CDR1 and CDR2: GTSNPN and SVGIG (reference sequence). The CDR3 is CAWSGLTPGTEAFF. The CDR3 DNA sequence: TGTGCCTGGAGTGGTTTGACGCCCGGCACTGAAGCTTTCTTT.

This clone was detected a few times. The chain joins TRBV6-2 or TRBV6-3 to TRBJ2-1; the match to TRBD2 covers 11 bases. CDR1 and CDR2 (germline): MNHEY, SVGEGT. This CDR3 region has 17 residues. V gave up 2 bases and J gave up 6 bases; unmatched junction bases: 9. CDR3 in amino acids: CASSYVVAGGEGNEQFF. The CDR3, as DNA: TGTGCCAGCAGTTACGTGGTAGCGGGAGGGGAAGGCAATGAGCAGTTCTTC.

CDR3 in amino acids: CASSLESGKGYTF. In DNA, the CDR3 is TGTGCCAGCAGCTTAGAATCCGGTAAAGGCTACACCTTC. The gene calls are TRBV11-3 and TRBJ1-2; D gene unclear. V shed 0 bases and J shed 8 bases, with 10 bases lying between them. This CDR3 spans 13 amino acids. Germline V gives CDR1 SGHNT, CDR2 YENEEA.

The genes are TRBV18 and TRBJ1-2, with TRBD1 identical over 9 bases. Germline CDR1 and CDR2: KGHSH and LQKENI. The length of the CDR3 is 14 residues. Trimming removed 3 bases from V and 5 bases from J; junction bases left unmatched: 4. CDR3 DNA sequence: TGTGCCAGCTCACCTAACGGACAGGGGTATGGCTACACCTTC. This codes for CASSPNGQGYGYTF.

This clone came up once. V usage is TRBV24-1 and J usage is TRBJ1-2; TRBD1 is a possible D gene (5 bases). The CDR3 sequence is 14 residues long. Germline CDR1 reads KGHDR; CDR2 reads SFDVKD. Deletions cut 4 bases from V and 4 bases from J, with 12 bases between. CDR3 protein: CATSDAGRIYGYTF. For the CDR3, the DNA is TGTGCCACCAGTGACGCGGGACGGATCTATGGCTACACCTTC.

The chain employs TRBV12-3 or TRBV12-4 and TRBJ2-1; no clear D. V gave up 4 bases and J gave up 2 bases, with 0 bases separating them. The CDR3 sequence is 11 residues long. CDR3 DNA: TGTGCCAGCAGTTCCTACAATGAGCAGTTCTTC. It is translated as CASSSYNEQFF.

The chain has TRBV19 and TRBJ2-1; 11 positions match TRBD2. The CDR3 totals 17 residues. Germline V gene lookup returns CDR1 LNHDA and CDR2 SQIVND (reference sequence). V trimming: 2 bases; J trimming: 1 base; junction bases outside the gene matches: 4. CDR3 residues: CASSISLAGGSYNEQFF. CDR3 in DNA: TGTGCCAGTAGTATAAGTTTAGCGGGAGGGTCCTACAATGAGCAGTTCTTC.

The table lists this clone with a count of one. The chain uses TRBV21-1 and TRBJ1-5; the table's D call TRBD1 went unverified against the DNA. TRBV21-1 is termed a pseudogene. The CDR3 length is 16 residues. CDR3 nucleotides: TGTGCCAGCAGCAAAGGCCCCTCAGGGTACAATCAGCCCCAGCATTTT. It is translated as CASSKGPSGYNQPQHF.

This sequence joins TRBV12-3 or TRBV12-4 and TRBJ1-2; D not resolved. The CDR3 extends over 13 amino acids. V was shortened by 2 bases and J by 8 bases, with 12 bases between the two germline ends. For the CDR3, the DNA is TGTGCCAGCAGTTTACTCTTAACGGGGGGCTACACCTTC. Amino acid sequence: CASSLLLTGGYTF.

This clone was observed a handful of times. The genes are TRBV9 and TRBJ2-1; D might be TRBD2 (6 bases). CDR3 length equals 15 residues. Germline CDR1 reads SGDLS; CDR2 reads YYNGEE. V lost 2 bases and J 0 bases, leaving 9 bases between the germline ends. The CDR3 bases are TGTGCCAGCAGCGTTAACGGGGGCTCCTACAATGAGCAGTTCTTC. Translation: CASSVNGGSYNEQFF.

The gene calls are TRBV27 and TRBJ1-1; 12 positions match TRBD1. Germline V gene data show CDR1 as MNHEY and CDR2 as SMNVEV (reference sequence). The CDR3 sequence is 16 residues long. The V segment lost 6 bases and the J segment 5 bases; nucleotides outside the gene matches: 10. The CDR3 DNA is TGTGCCAGCAGGGGGGGGACAGGGGGCATGAGGACTGAAGCTTTCTTT. Protein sequence: CASRGGTGGMRTEAFF.

The rearrangement links TRBV7-9 to TRBJ1-3; D unclear. Germline V gene sequence: CDR1 SEHNR, CDR2 FQNEAQ (reference sequence). CDR3 length equals 16 residues. V lost 0 bases to trimming and J lost 0 bases, with 9 bases between them. CDR3 DNA: TGTGCCAGCAGCTTAGCCCCACAGAGCTCTGGAAACACCATATATTTT. Translating gives CASSLAPQSSGNTIYF.

The chain is built from TRBV18 and TRBJ1-4; TRBD1 is a possible D gene (5 bases). The length of the CDR3 is 15 residues. The V gene's germline CDR1 is KGHSH and CDR2 LQKENI. V dropped 6 bases and J dropped 7 bases, with 18 bases sitting between them. CDR3 sequence reads: CASSSITGSGEKLFF. CDR3 nucleotides: TGTGCCAGCTCTTCCATTACAGGAAGCGGTGAAAAACTGTTTTTT.